Reported below is one TCR beta chain. Which antigen it targets is not known. Base qualities are missing; no much larger clone stands one base away. This specimen comes from a study of Ad26.COV2.S vaccination and SARS-CoV-2 variants (dated by TCRdb to the early 2020s). About the investigation overall: Donors in the vaccine arm were drawn from COV1001, a phase I-IIa trial of Ad26.COV2.S in healthy adults that was multicentre, randomized, double-blind and placebo-controlled. Investigators did not know the trial group allocation while performing experiments and assessing outcomes. The TCR-sequenced set comprised around 30 samples: approximately 19 Ad26.COV2.S vaccine recipients, 5 placebo recipients and 8 SARS-CoV-2 convalescent individuals. Ad26.COV2.S was administered intramuscularly at 5 x 10^10 or 1 x 10^11 viral particles, either as a single shot or as two shots given 56 days apart. TCRbeta repertoire sequencing was used to assess the specificity and breadth of SARS-CoV-2-reactive T cell receptors after Ad26.COV2.S vaccination. Trial participants were randomized into five groups of five, in which low-dose or high-dose Ad26.COV2.S was given once or twice, or placebo was given on both occasions. Overall results and qualifications from the work: After vaccination, substantial breadth of spike-specific CD8+ and CD4+ T cell responses was reported. Compared with placebo recipients, Ad26.COV2.S recipients showed higher spike-specific TCR breadth (P = 0.0014). Comparing responses between vaccine doses or regimens was not something the study was powered to do. Comparable non-spike TCR breadth was observed between vaccine and placebo recipients, consistent with only spike being contained in the vaccine. According to the authors, total T cell responses may have been underestimated by the TCR breadth and depth analyses.

Read against the paper, the sample's treatment or condition label means: 15 to 20 received Ad26.COV2.S at low or high dose, single or two shots; roughly 5 received placebo; per-sample allocation not given. For vaccine and placebo recipients, repertoires were sequenced using samples collected on day 63 after the first injection. In Cohort 1b, 20 to 25 adults aged 18-55 years were enrolled at a single site in Boston, USA, between 29 July and 7 August 2020. As a vaccine, Ad26.COV2.S was a replication-incompetent adenovirus type 26 vector that expressed a prefusion-stabilized SARS-CoV-2 spike protein derived from the original Wuhan strain. The immunoSEQ Assay was the method used to sequence TCRbeta CDR3 regions. After extraction, genomic DNA underwent amplification by bias-controlled multiplex PCR, followed by high-throughput sequencing. As for how the authors treated the data: To quantify the absolute abundance of every unique TCRbeta CDR3 region, sequences were collapsed and filtered. T cell fraction was estimated by normalization of TCRbeta template counts to usable DNA, with usable DNA being measured through amplification of reference genes present in all nucleated cells. Repertoire TCRs were annotated as SARS-CoV-2-specific by exact matching of V gene, CDR3 amino acid sequence and J gene to a known reactive TCR set. MIRA supplied the reference SARS-CoV-2 TCR set, which was filtered for enrichment in COVID-19-positive ImmuneCODE repertoires so that public or cross-reactive TCRs were removed. Using the MIRA antigens, annotated TCRs were further analysed by specific ORF or by position within an ORF. Breadth was defined as the number of annotated unique rearrangements divided by the total number of unique productive rearrangements, and depth was defined as the summed frequency of the annotated unique rearrangements. Two-sided Wilcoxon rank-sum tests were applied when comparing TCR breadth between groups. TCRdb mirrors the immuneACCESS table, restricted to in-frame sequences. Some clones are absent from its copies; in checked studies, under half trace to an unresolved V gene, and the reason for the others is unknown. Clone size and V and J calls were adopted from that table, with D and trimming inferred from the DNA. A total of around 340,000 clones appear in this sample, 75% to 90% of them only once. The ten largest make up about 10% of the sample.

The TCR sequence derives from a person aged 18-65 years who received the Ad26.COV2.S COVID-19 vaccine or a placebo. The source was peripheral blood, collected in a trial of Ad26.COV2.S vaccine versus placebo.

The base sequence is TGTGCCAGCAGCCCCAACCCCCGGGGAGGCGAAAAACTGTTTTTT. It translates to CASSPNPRGGEKLFF. The chain employs TRBV7-9 and TRBJ1-4; the D gene is not confidently resolved. CDR1 and CDR2 were assigned from the germline V gene (reference sequence) as SEHNR and FQNEAQ. The junction carries 18 bases between V and J, which are trimmed by 5 bases and 8 bases respectively. The CDR3 starts with the cysteine, ends with the phenylalanine, and has 15 residues. Of all the DNA, just the CDR3 is kept, 45 bases in frame from base 1.